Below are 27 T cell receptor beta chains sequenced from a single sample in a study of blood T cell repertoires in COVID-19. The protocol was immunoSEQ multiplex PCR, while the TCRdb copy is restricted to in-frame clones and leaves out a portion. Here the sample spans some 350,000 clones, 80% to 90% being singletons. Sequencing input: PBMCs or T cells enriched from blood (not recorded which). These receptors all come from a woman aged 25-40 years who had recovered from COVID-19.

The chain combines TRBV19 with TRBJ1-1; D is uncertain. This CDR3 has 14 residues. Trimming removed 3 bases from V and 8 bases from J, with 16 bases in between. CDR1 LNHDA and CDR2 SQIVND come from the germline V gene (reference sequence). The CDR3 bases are TGTGCCAGTAGTATCGTGGCAGGCAGGAACGAAGCTTTCTTT. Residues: CASSIVAGRNEAFF.

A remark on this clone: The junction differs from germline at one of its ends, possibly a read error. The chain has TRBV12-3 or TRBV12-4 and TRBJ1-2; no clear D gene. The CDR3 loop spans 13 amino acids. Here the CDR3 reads CASSLGVVRGYTF. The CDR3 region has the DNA TGTGCCAGCAGCTTAGGAGTGGTCAGGGGCTACACCTTC.

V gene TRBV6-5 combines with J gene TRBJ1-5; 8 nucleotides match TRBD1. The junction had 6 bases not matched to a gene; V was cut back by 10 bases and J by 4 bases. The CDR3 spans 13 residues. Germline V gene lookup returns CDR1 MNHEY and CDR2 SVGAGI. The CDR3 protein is CATGTGENQPQHF. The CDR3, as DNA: TGTGCCACCGGGACAGGCGAGAATCAGCCCCAGCATTTT.

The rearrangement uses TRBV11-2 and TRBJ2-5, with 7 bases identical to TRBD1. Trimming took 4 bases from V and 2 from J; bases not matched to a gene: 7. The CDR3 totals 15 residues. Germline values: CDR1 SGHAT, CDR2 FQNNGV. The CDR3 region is CASSSWDSLQETQYF. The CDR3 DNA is TGTGCCAGCAGCTCCTGGGACAGCCTACAAGAGACCCAGTACTTC.

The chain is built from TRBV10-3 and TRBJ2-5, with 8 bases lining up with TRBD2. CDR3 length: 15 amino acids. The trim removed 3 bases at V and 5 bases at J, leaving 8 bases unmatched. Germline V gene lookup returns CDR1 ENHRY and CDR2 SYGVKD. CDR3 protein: CAISEPAGGQETQYF. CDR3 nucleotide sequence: TGTGCCATCAGTGAACCCGCGGGGGGCCAGGAGACCCAGTACTTC.

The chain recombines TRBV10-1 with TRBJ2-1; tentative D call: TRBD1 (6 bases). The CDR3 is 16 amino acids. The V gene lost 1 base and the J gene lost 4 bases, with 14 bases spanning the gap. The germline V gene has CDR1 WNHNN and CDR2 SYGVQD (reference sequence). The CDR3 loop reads CASSEFGQTPYNEQFF. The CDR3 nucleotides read TGCGCCAGCAGTGAGTTTGGACAGACCCCATACAATGAGCAGTTCTTC.

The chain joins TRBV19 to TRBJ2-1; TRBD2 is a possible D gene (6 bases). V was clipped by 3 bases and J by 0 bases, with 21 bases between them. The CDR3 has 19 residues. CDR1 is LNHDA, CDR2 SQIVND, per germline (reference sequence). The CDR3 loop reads CASSMTSNYLWSSYNEQFF. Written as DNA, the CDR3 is TGTGCCAGTAGTATGACTAGTAATTACCTGTGGAGCTCCTACAATGAGCAGTTCTTC.

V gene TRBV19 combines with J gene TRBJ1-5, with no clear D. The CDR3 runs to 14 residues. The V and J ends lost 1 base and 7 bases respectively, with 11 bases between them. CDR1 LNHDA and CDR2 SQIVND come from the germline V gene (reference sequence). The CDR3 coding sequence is TGTGCCAGTAGTATAGGGGTTCCGCGGCAGCCCCAGCATTTT. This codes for CASSIGVPRQPQHF.

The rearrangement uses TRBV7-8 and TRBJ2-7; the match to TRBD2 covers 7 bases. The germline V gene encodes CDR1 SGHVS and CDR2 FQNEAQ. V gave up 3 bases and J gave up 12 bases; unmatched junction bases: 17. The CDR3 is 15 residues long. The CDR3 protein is CASSFSGGGVGDAYF. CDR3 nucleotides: TGTGCCAGCAGCTTTTCCGGCGGGGGAGTAGGGGATGCGTACTTC.

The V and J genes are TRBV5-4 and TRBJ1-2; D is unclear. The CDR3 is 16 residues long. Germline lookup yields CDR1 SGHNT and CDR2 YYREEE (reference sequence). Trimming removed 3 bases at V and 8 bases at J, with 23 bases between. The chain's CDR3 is CASSSEMEHPAGGYTF. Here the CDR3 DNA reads TGTGCCAGCAGCTCGGAGATGGAGCACCCGGCGGGGGGCTACACCTTC.

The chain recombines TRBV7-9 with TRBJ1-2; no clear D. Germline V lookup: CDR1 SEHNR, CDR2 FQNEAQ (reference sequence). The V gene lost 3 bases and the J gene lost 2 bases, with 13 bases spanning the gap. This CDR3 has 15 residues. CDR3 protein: CASSFGRSLNYGYTF. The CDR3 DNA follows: TGTGCCAGCAGCTTCGGCAGGTCCCTCAACTATGGCTACACCTTC.

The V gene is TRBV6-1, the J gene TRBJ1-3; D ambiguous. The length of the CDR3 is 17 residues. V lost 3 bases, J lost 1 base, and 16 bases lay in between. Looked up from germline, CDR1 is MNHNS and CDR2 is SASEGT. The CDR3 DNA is TGTGCCAGCAGTGAGATTTTGAGGGTACTATCTGGAAACACCATATATTTT. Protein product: CASSEILRVLSGNTIYF.

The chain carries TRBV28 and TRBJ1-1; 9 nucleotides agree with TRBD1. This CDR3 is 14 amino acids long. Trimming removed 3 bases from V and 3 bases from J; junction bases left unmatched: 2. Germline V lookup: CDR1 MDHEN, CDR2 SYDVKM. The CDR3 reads CASSFWTGDTEAFF. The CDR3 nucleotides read TGTGCCAGCAGTTTTTGGACAGGGGACACTGAAGCTTTCTTT.

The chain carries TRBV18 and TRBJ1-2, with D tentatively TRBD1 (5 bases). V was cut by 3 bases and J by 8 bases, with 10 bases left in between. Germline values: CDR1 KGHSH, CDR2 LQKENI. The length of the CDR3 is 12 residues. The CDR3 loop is CASSPGGVGYTF. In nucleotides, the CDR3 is TGTGCCAGCTCACCGGGGGGGGTCGGCTACACCTTC.

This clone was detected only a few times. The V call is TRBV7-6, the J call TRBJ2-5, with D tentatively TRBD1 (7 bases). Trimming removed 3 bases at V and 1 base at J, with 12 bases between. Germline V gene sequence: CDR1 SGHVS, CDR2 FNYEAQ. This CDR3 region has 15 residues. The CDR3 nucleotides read TGTGCCAGCAGCTTCCAGGGGGGTGGCCAAGAGACCCAGTACTTC. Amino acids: CASSFQGGGQETQYF.

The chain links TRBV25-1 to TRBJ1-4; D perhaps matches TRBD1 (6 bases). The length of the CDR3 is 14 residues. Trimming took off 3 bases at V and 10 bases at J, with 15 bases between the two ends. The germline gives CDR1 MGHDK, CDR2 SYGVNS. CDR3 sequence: CASSDRGPYGKLFF. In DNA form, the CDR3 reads TGTGCCAGCAGTGACAGGGGTCCCTATGGAAAACTGTTTTTT. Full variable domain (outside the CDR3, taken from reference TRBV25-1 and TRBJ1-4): EADIYQTPRYLVIGTGKKITLECSQTMGHDKMYWYQQDPGMELHLIHYSYGVNSTEKGDLSSESTVSRIRTEHFPLTLESARPSHTSQYLCASSDRGPYGKLFFGSGTQLSVL.

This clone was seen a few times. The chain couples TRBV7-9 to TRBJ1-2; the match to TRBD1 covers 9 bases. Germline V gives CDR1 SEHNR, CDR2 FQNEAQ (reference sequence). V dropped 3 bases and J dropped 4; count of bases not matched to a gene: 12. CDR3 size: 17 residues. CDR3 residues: CASSFDAGQGGIYGYTF. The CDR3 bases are TGTGCCAGCAGCTTCGACGCGGGACAGGGAGGAATCTATGGCTACACCTTC. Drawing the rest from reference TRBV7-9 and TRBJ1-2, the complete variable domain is DTGVSQNPRHKITKRGQNVTFRCDPISEHNRLYWYRQTLGQGPEFLTYFQNEAQLEKSRLLSDRFSAERPKGSFSTLEIQRTEQGDSAMYLCASSFDAGQGGIYGYTFGSGTRLTVV.

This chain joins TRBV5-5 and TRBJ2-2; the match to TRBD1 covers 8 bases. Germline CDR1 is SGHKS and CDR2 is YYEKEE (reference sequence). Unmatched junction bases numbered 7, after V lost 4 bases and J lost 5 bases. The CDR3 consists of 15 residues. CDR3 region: CASSEDRAVTGELFF. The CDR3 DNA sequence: TGTGCCAGCAGCGAGGACAGGGCGGTTACCGGGGAGCTGTTTTTT.

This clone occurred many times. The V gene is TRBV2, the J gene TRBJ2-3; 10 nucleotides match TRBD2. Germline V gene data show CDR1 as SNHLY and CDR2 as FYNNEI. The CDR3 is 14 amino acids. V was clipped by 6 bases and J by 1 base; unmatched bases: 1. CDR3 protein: CASSGTSGTDTQYF. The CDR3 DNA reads TGTGCCAGCAGCGGGACTAGCGGCACAGATACGCAGTATTTT.

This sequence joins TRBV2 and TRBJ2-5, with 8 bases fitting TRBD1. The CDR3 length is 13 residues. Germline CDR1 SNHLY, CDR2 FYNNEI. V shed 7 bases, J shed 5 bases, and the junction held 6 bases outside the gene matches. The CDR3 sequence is CASINTGGETQYF. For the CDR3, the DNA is TGTGCCAGCATAAATACAGGGGGGGAGACCCAGTACTTC.

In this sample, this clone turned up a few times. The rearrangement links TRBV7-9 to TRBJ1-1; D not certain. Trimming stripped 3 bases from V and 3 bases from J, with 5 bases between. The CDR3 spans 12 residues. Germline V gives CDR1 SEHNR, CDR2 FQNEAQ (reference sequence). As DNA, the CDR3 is TGTGCCAGCAGCTTCGGGGACACTGAAGCTTTCTTT. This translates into CASSFGDTEAFF.

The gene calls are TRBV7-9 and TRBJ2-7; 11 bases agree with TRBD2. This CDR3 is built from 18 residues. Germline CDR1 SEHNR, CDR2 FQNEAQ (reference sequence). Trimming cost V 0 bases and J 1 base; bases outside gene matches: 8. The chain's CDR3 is CASSLAFSGGAKSYEQYF. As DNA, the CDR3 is TGTGCCAGCAGCTTAGCGTTTAGCGGGGGGGCCAAATCCTACGAGCAGTACTTC. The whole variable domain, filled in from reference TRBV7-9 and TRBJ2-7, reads DTGVSQNPRHKITKRGQNVTFRCDPISEHNRLYWYRQTLGQGPEFLTYFQNEAQLEKSRLLSDRFSAERPKGSFSTLEIQRTEQGDSAMYLCASSLAFSGGAKSYEQYFGPGTRLTVT.

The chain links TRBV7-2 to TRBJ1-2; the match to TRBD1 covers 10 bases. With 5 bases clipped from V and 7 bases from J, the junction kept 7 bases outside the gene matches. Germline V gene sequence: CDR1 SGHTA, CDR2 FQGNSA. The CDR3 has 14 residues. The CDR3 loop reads CASSPRQGAAGYTF. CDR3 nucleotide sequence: TGTGCCAGCAGCCCCAGACAGGGGGCAGCTGGCTACACCTTC. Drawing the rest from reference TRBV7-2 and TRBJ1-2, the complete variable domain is GAGVSQSPSNKVTEKGKDVELRCDPISGHTALYWYRQSLGQGLEFLIYFQGNSAPDKSGLPSDRFSAERTGGSVSTLTIQRTQQEDSAVYLCASSPRQGAAGYTFGSGTRLTVV.

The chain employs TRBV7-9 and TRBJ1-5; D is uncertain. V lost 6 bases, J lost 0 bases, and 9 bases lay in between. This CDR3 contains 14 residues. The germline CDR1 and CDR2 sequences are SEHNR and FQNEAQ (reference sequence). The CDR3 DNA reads TGTGCCAGCAGTGGGAGCAATAGCAATCAGCCCCAGCATTTT. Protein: CASSGSNSNQPQHF.

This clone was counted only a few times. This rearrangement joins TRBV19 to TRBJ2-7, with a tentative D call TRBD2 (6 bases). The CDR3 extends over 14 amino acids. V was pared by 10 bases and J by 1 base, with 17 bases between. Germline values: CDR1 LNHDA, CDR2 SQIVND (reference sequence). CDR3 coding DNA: TGTGCCACCAGGACTAAGGACTCATCCTACGAGCAGTACTTC. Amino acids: CATRTKDSSYEQYF. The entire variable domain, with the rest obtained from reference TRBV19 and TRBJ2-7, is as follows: DGGITQSPKYLFRKEGQNVTLSCEQNLNHDAMYWYRQDPGQGLRLIYYSQIVNDFQKGDIAEGYSVSREKKESFPLTVTSAQKNPTAFYLCATRTKDSSYEQYFGPGTRLTVT.

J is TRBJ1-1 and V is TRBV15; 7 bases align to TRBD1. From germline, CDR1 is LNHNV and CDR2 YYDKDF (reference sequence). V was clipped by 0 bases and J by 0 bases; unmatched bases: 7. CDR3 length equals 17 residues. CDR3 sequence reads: CATSRDGGQQMNTEAFF. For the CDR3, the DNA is TGTGCCACCAGCAGAGATGGGGGACAGCAGATGAACACTGAAGCTTTCTTT.

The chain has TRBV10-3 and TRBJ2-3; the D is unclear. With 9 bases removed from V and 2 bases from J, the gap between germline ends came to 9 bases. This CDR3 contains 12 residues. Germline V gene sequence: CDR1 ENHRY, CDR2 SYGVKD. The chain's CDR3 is CAISEITDTQYF. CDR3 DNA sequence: TGTGCCATTTCGGAGATCACAGATACGCAGTATTTT.